The rows below give T cell receptor beta chains drawn from one sample of a study of CD8+CD57+ T cells in acquired aplastic anemia. TCRdb independently ran MiXCR on the reads; one entry per CDR3 protein. This sample carries about half a million distinct CDR3 sequences, less than 35% of them seen once, and the ten largest clones take less than 1%. Sequencing was done on a sample of sorted CD4+, CD8+, or CD8+CD57+ T cells (not recorded which) from PBMCs. Receptors originate from a human donor with aplastic anemia. Both conserved end residues are part of each CDR3. D genes are given only for firm matches. Clone size is stated in some rows and not others, as once, few, many or a class when expanded.

>TRBJ2-1|once|TRBD1|TRBV15
CATSRAAGTGSVEQFF
TGTGCCACCAGCAGGGCCGCCGGGACAGGGTCGGTTGAGCAGTTCTTC
>TRBJ2-5|many|TRBD2|TRBV10-3
CAIRGLAGGQETQYF
TGTGCCATCAGGGGACTAGCGGGAGGCCAAGAGACCCAGTACTTC
>TRBJ1-4|many|TRBD1|TRBV15
CATSRTGTVGEKLFF
TGTGCCACCAGCAGAACCGGGACAGTTGGTGAAAAACTGTTTTTT
>TRBJ1-6|many|-|TRBV19
CASSIRDNYNSPLHF
TGTGCCAGTAGTATCCGGGACAATTATAATTCACCCCTCCACTTT
>TRBJ1-1|few|TRBD1|TRBV5-1
CASSIRTGETEAFF
TGCGCCAGCAGCATTCGGACAGGGGAGACTGAAGCTTTCTTT
>TRBJ2-7|many|-|TRBV2
CASSGTYEQYF
TGTGCCAGCAGTGGGACCTACGAGCAGTACTTC
>TRBJ1-1|many|TRBD1|TRBV19
CASSPTGGGTTEAFF
TGTGCCAGTAGTCCGACAGGGGGAGGTACTACTGAAGCTTTCTTT
>TRBJ2-2|many|TRBD2|TRBV9
CASSVRGLAGAYTGELFF
TGTGCCAGCAGCGTAAGGGGACTAGCGGGGGCCTACACCGGGGAGCTGTTTTTT
>TRBJ1-5|many|-|TRBV9
CASSRGNSNQPQHF
TGTGCCAGCAGCAGGGGGAATAGCAATCAGCCCCAGCATTTT
>TRBJ2-1|few|-|TRBV7-9
CASTVSSYNEQFF
TGTGCCAGCACCGTGAGCTCCTACAATGAGCAGTTCTTC
>TRBJ1-1|many|-|TRBV19
CASSPFRDKHEAFF
TGTGCCAGTAGCCCCTTTAGGGACAAACATGAAGCTTTCTTT
>TRBJ1-5|many|-|TRBV2
CASRSRVNQPQHF
TGTGCCAGCAGATCCAGGGTCAATCAGCCCCAGCATTTT
>TRBJ1-1|many|-|TRBV9
CASSVTGRTEAFF
TGTGCCAGCAGCGTAACAGGGAGGACCGAAGCTTTCTTT
>TRBJ1-1|-|-|TRBV25-1
CASRDGVNTEAFF
TGTGCCAGCAGGGACGGAGTGAACACTGAAGCTTTCTTT
>TRBJ2-3|-|TRBD2|TRBV4-2
CASSQDPAGGTSTDTQYF
TGTGCCAGCAGCCAAGACCCAGCGGGGGGCACGAGCACAGATACGCAGTATTTT
>TRBJ2-7|many|TRBD2|TRBV20-1
CSASLTSGPYEQYF
TGCAGTGCTAGTTTGACTAGCGGCCCCTACGAGCAGTACTTC
>TRBJ1-1|few|-|TRBV7-9
CASSLLPGLNTEAFF
TGTGCCAGCAGCTTATTACCAGGGTTGAACACTGAAGCTTTCTTT
>TRBJ2-5|many|-|TRBV2
CASRRGSEETQYF
TGTGCCAGCAGACGGGGCAGTGAAGAGACCCAGTACTTC
>TRBJ1-1|few|TRBD1|TRBV7-3
CASSFSGQGTFF
TGTGCCAGCAGCTTCTCGGGACAGGGGACTTTCTTT
>TRBJ1-4|many|-|TRBV19
CASLGLKREKLFF
TGTGCCTCTCTGGGGCTAAAGAGGGAAAAACTGTTTTTT
>TRBJ1-3|-|-|TRBV7-2
CASSLQVSGNTIYF
TGTGCCAGCAGCTTACAGGTCTCTGGAAACACCATATATTTT
>TRBJ2-1|-|-|TRBV11-2
CASSLPNSHNEQFF
TGTGCCAGCAGCTTACCCAACAGTCACAATGAGCAGTTCTTC
>TRBJ1-3|once|TRBD1|TRBV20-1
CSVRRGSGNTTYF
TGCAGTGTCCGCAGGGGGTCTGGAAACACCACATATTTT
>TRBJ1-6|-|-|TRBV25-1
CASSWVGAYNSPLHF
TGTGCCAGCAGTTGGGTAGGGGCGTACAATTCACCCCTCCACTTT
>TRBJ1-1|-|-|TRBV6-1
CASSEEGRSNTEAFF
TGTGCCAGCAGTGAAGAAGGCAGGTCGAACACTGAAGCTTTCTTT
>TRBJ1-5|many|-|TRBV7-9
CASSTSDSNQPQHF
TGTGCCAGCAGCACCTCAGATAGCAATCAGCCCCAGCATTTT
>TRBJ2-3|many|TRBD2|TRBV10-3
CAVLAGDTDTQYF
TGTGCCGTTCTAGCGGGAGACACAGATACGCAGTATTTT
>TRBJ2-5|-|-|TRBV20-1
CSLGGREGYQETQYF
TGCAGTTTAGGAGGACGGGAAGGATACCAAGAGACCCAGTACTTC
>TRBJ2-6|-|TRBD1|TRBV10-3
CAIFGQGISGANVLTF
TGTGCCATCTTCGGACAGGGGATCTCTGGGGCCAACGTCCTGACTTTC
>TRBJ2-3|few|-|TRBV5-8
CASSFTMKGYF
TGTGCCAGCAGCTTTACGATGAAGGGGTATTTT
>TRBJ2-2|many|-|TRBV2
CASSGAGAAAGELFF
TGTGCCAGCAGTGGCGCGGGGGCTGCAGCTGGGGAGCTGTTTTTT
>TRBJ1-4|few|-|TRBV12-3/TRBV12-4
CASSFRDDEKLFF
TGTGCCAGCAGTTTCCGGGACGATGAAAAACTGTTTTTT
>TRBJ1-1|few|TRBD1|TRBV14
CASSQEQGGTEAFF
TGTGCCAGCAGCCAAGAACAGGGGGGTACTGAAGCTTTCTTT
>TRBJ2-7|-|-|TRBV3-1
CASSQDPGQTYEQYF
TGTGCCAGCAGCCAAGACCCGGGGCAGACCTACGAGCAGTACTTC
>TRBJ2-3|-|TRBD2|TRBV11-2
CASRRGGAIDTQYF
TGTGCCAGCAGACGCGGGGGGGCTATAGATACGCAGTATTTT
>TRBJ1-2|-|-|TRBV5-6
CASSSFSKHTF
TGTGCCAGCAGCTCCTTTTCCAAGCACACCTTC
>TRBJ1-5|-|TRBD1|TRBV9
CASSGRQGTGQPQHF
TGTGCCAGCAGCGGACGACAGGGTACGGGTCAGCCCCAGCATTTT
>TRBJ2-5|once|TRBD1|TRBV20-1
CSASGTGEETQYF
TGCAGTGCTAGTGGGACAGGGGAAGAGACCCAGTACTTC
>TRBJ2-5|-|TRBD1|TRBV29-1
CSVLRDRSQETQYF
TGCAGCGTTTTACGGGACAGGTCGCAAGAGACCCAGTACTTC
>TRBJ2-1|-|TRBD2|TRBV2
CASRTLDSGRSGEQFF
TGTGCCAGCAGGACCCTCGATAGCGGGAGGTCAGGGGAGCAGTTCTTC
>TRBJ1-1|-|TRBD1|TRBV5-1
CASRQGVMMNTEAFF
TGCGCCAGCCGACAGGGGGTTATGATGAACACTGAAGCTTTCTTT
>TRBJ1-1|few|-|TRBV19
CASSAGFRDIQNTEAFF
TGTGCCAGTAGTGCTGGGTTCCGGGACATCCAGAACACTGAAGCTTTCTTT
>TRBJ2-3|-|-|TRBV9
CASSVFGGGATDTQYF
TGTGCCAGCAGCGTATTTGGAGGGGGGGCTACAGATACGCAGTATTTT
>TRBJ1-2|few|-|TRBV10-3
CASSEVAGDYGYTF
TGTGCCAGCAGTGAAGTGGCAGGGGACTATGGCTACACCTTC
>TRBJ1-6|-|-|TRBV2
CASKMNTEASPLHF
TGTGCCAGCAAGATGAACACTGAAGCTTCACCCCTCCACTTT
>TRBJ2-1|many|-|TRBV24-1
CATSAMTGTTYNEQFF
TGTGCCACCAGTGCTATGACAGGGACTACTTACAATGAGCAGTTCTTC